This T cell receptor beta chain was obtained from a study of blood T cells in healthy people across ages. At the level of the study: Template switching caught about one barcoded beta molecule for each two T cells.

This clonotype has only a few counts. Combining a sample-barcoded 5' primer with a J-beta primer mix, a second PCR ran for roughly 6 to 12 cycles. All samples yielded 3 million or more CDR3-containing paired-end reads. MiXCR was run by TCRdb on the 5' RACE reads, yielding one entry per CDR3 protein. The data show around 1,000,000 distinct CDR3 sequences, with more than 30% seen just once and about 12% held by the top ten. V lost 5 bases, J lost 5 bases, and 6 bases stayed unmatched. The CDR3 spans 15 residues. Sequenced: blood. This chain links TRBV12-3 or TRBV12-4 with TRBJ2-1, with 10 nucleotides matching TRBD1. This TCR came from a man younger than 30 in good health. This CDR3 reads CASSEGGTGDNEQFF. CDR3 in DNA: TGTGCCAGCAGTGAGGGGGGGACAGGGGACAATGAGCAGTTCTTC.